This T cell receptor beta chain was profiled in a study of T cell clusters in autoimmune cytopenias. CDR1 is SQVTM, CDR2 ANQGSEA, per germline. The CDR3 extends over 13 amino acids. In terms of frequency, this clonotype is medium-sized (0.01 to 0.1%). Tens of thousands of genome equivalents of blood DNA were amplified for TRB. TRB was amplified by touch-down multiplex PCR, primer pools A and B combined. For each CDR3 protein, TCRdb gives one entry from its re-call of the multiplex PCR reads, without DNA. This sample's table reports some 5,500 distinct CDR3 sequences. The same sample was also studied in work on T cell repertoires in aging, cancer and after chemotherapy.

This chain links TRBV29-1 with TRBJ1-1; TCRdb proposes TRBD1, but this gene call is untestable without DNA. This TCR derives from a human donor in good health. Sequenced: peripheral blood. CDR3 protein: CSVPDRTFTEAFF.